A selection of T cell receptor beta chains follows, all from one sample in a study of T cell responses to AZD1222 COVID-19 vaccine. Assay used: immunoSEQ multiplex PCR; TCRdb lists only in-frame clones, some missing. The sample carries 90,000 to 130,000 clones, around 90% recorded once. The specimen comprised peripheral blood, sampled on day 0 of AZD1222 vaccination. The receptors come from an adult in good health. The CDR3 runs from the conserved cysteine through the conserved F or W. D genes are given only for firm matches. Expanded clones get a size class; other rows say once, few or many, or leave the size out.

V gene: TRBV6-1; J gene: TRBJ1-2; D gene: TRBD1; clone size: .; CDR3 DNA: TGTGCCAGCAGTGAGGACAGGATCTATGGCTACACCTTC; CDR3 protein: CASSEDRIYGYTF
V gene: TRBV9; J gene: TRBJ1-4; D gene: .; clone size: .; CDR3 DNA: TGTGCCAGCAGCCCCCCCGGGCCAGAAAAACTGTTTTTT; CDR3 protein: CASSPPGPEKLFF
V gene: TRBV14; J gene: TRBJ2-2; D gene: .; clone size: .; CDR3 DNA: TGTGCCAGCAGCCAAGATCTTAGCGGGGAGCTGTTTTTT; CDR3 protein: CASSQDLSGELFF
V gene: TRBV10-1; J gene: TRBJ1-2; D gene: TRBD1; clone size: .; CDR3 DNA: TGCGCCAGCAGGAGTACAGGGGGCGCAGGTGGCTACACCTTC; CDR3 protein: CASRSTGGAGGYTF
V gene: TRBV19; J gene: TRBJ1-5; D gene: .; clone size: once; CDR3 DNA: TGTGCCAGTAGTATAGCCGACCCCTGGGGCAATCAGCCCCAGCATTTT; CDR3 protein: CASSIADPWGNQPQHF
V gene: TRBV27; J gene: TRBJ2-3; D gene: .; clone size: .; CDR3 DNA: TGTGCCAGCAGTTTACTTGGCACAGATACGCAGTATTTT; CDR3 protein: CASSLLGTDTQYF
V gene: TRBV7-9; J gene: TRBJ1-2; D gene: TRBD1; clone size: .; CDR3 DNA: TGTGCCAGCAGCCAGAGACAGGGGGCAGACGGCTACACCTTC; CDR3 protein: CASSQRQGADGYTF
V gene: TRBV5-1; J gene: TRBJ1-5; D gene: TRBD1; clone size: .; CDR3 DNA: TGCGCCAGCTCGCCGGGACAGGGATTGCAGCCCCAGCATTTT; CDR3 protein: CASSPGQGLQPQHF
V gene: TRBV28; J gene: TRBJ1-2; D gene: .; clone size: .; CDR3 DNA: TGTGCCAGCAGCCCCCCCAGCGTGGGCTACACCTTC; CDR3 protein: CASSPPSVGYTF
V gene: TRBV19; J gene: TRBJ1-1; D gene: TRBD1; clone size: .; CDR3 DNA: TGTGCCAGTAGTGGCCGGGACAGGGGGCTGTGGACTGAAGCTTTCTTT; CDR3 protein: CASSGRDRGLWTEAFF